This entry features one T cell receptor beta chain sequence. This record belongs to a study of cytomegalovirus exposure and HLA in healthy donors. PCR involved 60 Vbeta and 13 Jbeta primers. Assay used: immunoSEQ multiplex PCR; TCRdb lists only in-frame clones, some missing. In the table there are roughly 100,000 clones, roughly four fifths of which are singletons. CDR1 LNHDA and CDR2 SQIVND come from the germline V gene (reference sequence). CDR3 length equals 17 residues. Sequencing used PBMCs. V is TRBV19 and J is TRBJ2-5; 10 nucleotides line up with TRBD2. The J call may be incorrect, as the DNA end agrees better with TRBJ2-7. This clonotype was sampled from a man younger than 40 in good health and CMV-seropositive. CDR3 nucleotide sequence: TGTGCCAGTAGTAAGCTAGCGGGAGATTCGTTACCCTACGAGCAGTACTTC. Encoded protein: CASSKLAGDSLPYEQYF.